This T cell receptor (beta chain) was recovered during a study of blood T cell repertoires in COVID-19. Assay used: immunoSEQ multiplex PCR; TCRdb lists only in-frame clones, some missing. The repertoire has 100,000 to 150,000 clones, about 83% of them found once; the top ten carry 3.9%. V was pared by 4 bases and J by 1 base, with 17 bases between. This CDR3 comprises 17 residues. Germline CDR1 SGHTA, CDR2 FQGNSA. The sequenced material came from peripheral blood. The rearrangement links TRBV7-2 to TRBJ2-1, with a possible D match to TRBD1 (5 bases). This TCR was recovered from a man aged 60-69 years with acute or convalescent COVID-19. The CDR3 nucleotides are TGTGCCAGCAGCTCCGGACATTACTCAGGGTCCTACAATGAGCAGTTCTTC. Translating it yields CASSSGHYSGSYNEQFF.